Listed here is a single TCR beta chain. The target of this receptor is not known. No much larger clone is present one base from it, and per-base qualities are unavailable. The data were obtained in a study of cytomegalovirus exposure and HLA in healthy donors (TCRdb year 2017). Notes on the research overall: According to an earlier analysis of several hundred of the donors, about 179 million T cells yielded some 110 million unique TCR beta sequences and around 280 Gb of sequence data. About 280 gigabases of sequencing data and roughly 81 million unique TCR sequences made up an early release that covered around 640 HLA-typed donors. Of the roughly 410 genotyped donors, 65% to 90% were placed in the genetic ancestry cluster associated with self-reported Caucasian donors. The aim of the study was to test whether cataloging public T cell receptors could identify signatures of past pathogen exposure. Using immunosequencing, the study profiled T cell repertoires from some 670 subjects and related those repertoires to cytomegalovirus serostatus. Along with the roughly 700-subject first cohort, a separate validation cohort of some 130 different subjects was used. To predict cytomegalovirus infection status, the study combined high-throughput TCR immunosequencing, statistical association of individual TCRs with disease status, and machine learning. A later analysis re-examined previously published TCR beta repertoires from about 670 donors and added high-resolution HLA genotyping to investigate patterns of TCR occurrence. Rather than drawing on any new phenotypic data, the later analysis identified candidate immune exposures from TCR beta sequences and the way those sequences occurred across donors. An earlier analysis of about 600 of the donors used high-throughput TCR beta sequencing to judge whether each TCR beta V gene segment behaved as functional or pseudogenic. Donor age, sex, ethnicity and CMV serostatus were compiled together with the repertoire data. A later genetic analysis used genome-wide SNP genotypes for about 55% of the 666 donors, treating that subset as a discovery cohort. All discovery cohort repertoires had been generated using a single sequencing platform. Class I and class II HLA loci were covered by the typing at four-digit resolution. The number of typed donors differed by locus: roughly 629-640 for A, B, C, DRB1 and DQB1; some 500 for DQA1; fewer than 610 for DPA1; and roughly 450 for DPB1. Four to six DR-DQ haplotypes were handled as single units for association and clustering, since linkage in the cohort was strong. Among almost 400 genotyped donors of the cohort, an average of around 240,000 unique TCR beta nucleotide sequences were sequenced per donor, around 20% of them non-productive.

Via the germline V gene (reference sequence), CDR1 is LNHDA and CDR2 SQIVND. V is pared back by 5 bases and J by 2 bases, with 15 bases lying between the germline termini. Inclusive of the bounding cysteine and phenylalanine, the CDR3 is 15 residues long. Only the CDR3 portion is preserved as DNA: 45 bases, with reading frame beginning at the first base. The cohort consisted of more than 650 healthy bone marrow donors. Cohort members were all nominally healthy when sampled, although unrecorded immune exposures were likely present. The donor tested CMV seronegative and was one of the 352 seronegative cohort members. Every donor gave a peripheral blood sample, and the peripheral blood mononuclear cells from that sample were used for TCR beta sequencing. The Qiagen DNeasy Blood Extraction Kit was used to extract genomic DNA from the blood cell samples. Overall study results and their limits: In this cohort, only TCR beta chains were sequenced, and detectable features were limited by the absence of alpha or paired-chain data. Compared with equally common non-associated chains, HLA-associated TCR beta chains in a later analysis were more clonally expanded and had lower generation probabilities. When HLA alleles, especially DR and DQ, strongly co-occurred, attributing TCR associations to individual alleles was difficult. Because HLA typing was missing for some donors at each locus, association tests included only the typed subset. In vitro tests confirmed that a few of the cytomegalovirus-associated TCR beta chains recognize cytomegalovirus antigens. The authors suggested that the approach could potentially be generalized to other disease states and immunological phenotypes. A later genetic analysis associated a missense DCLRE1C variant with V-gene and J-gene trimming of TCR beta chains, and an independent cohort replicated the association. Because counts were too low, about 18 rarely observed V segments, including chromosome 9 orphons, were excluded from the earlier analysis of 587 of the donors. Most CMV-associated TCR beta chains appeared to be HLA-restricted in a later analysis, and the HLA associations seemed to be driven largely by CMV exposure. Correlated functional status among segregating V segments might reflect linkage disequilibrium, but an unknown experimental factor could not be ruled out. An earlier analysis of approximately 590 of the donors showed that most TCR beta V segments appeared in productive rearrangements either about 87% or about 30% of the time, which broadly matched IMGT annotations. The sequencing pipeline was judged likely to have produced a cluster of highly shared sequence variants as a technical artifact. Compared with the roughly 670-donor mean, donors in an Asian-associated ancestry cluster had fewer N-insertions in productive TCRs, according to a later genetic analysis. A further reported finding was that TCR beta sequences accurately predicted the HLA-A and HLA-B alleles for most subjects in the first cohort. Most TCR sequences were seen in very few donors, while some public TCRs were found in many individuals. CMV serostatus was the only immune exposure information available for the cohort. According to a later analysis, TCR association rates differed among HLA loci, with DRB1 alleles showing the most associated TCRs and HLA-C alleles showing the fewest. In the study, around 160 TCR beta chains were listed as associated with cytomegalovirus. Roughly uniform sequencing depth across donors was assumed in presence/absence analyses, although this assumption may not hold. Several of the top co-occurrence clusters appeared to be linked to parvovirus B19, influenza, CMV and Epstein-Barr virus, according to a later analysis. The classifier was reported to diagnose cytomegalovirus status with high specificity and sensitivity in both the original and validation cohorts. Specific HLA alleles were associated with some 15,000 TCR beta sequences at a false discovery rate of 0.05 in a later analysis. Some IMGT-functional V segments, including TRBV6-2 and TRBV6-3, could not be told apart with the 87-base-pair reads, so those segments were excluded.

The library came from the immunoSEQ multiplex PCR assay. The multiplex PCR relied on a mix of 60 forward primers for TCR Vbeta segments and 13 reverse primers for TCR Jbeta segments. Amplification of the CDR3 region of rearranged TCR beta genes was performed with a multiplex PCR assay on genomic DNA. The amplified TCR beta libraries were sequenced on the Illumina HiSeq System as 87-base-pair reads. As for the authors' bioinformatics: Across the 500 to 700 repertoires, a later analysis counted 78 million or so unique TCR beta chains, roughly 11 million of which were shared by at least two donors. A nearest-neighbor algorithm error-corrected the raw reads and collapsed the reads into unique sequences, merging closely related sequences to remove PCR and sequencing errors. Alignment of CDR3 sequences to IMGT reference sequences was used to assign V, D and J gene segments. For a sequence to be retained, a match of at least six nucleotides to both a V gene segment and a J gene segment was required. Rearrangements were classified as productive when the CDR3 lacked stop codons and remained in frame with V and J, and all other rearrangements were classified as non-productive. CDR3 was defined according to IMGT convention as the region running from the second conserved V-encoded cysteine to the conserved J-encoded phenylalanine. The earlier analysis of 587 of the donors excluded sequences that lacked an unambiguous match to a single V gene segment. An earlier analysis of 587 of the donors called V segments functional above 56.7% productive rearrangements and segregating when the between-donor standard deviation exceeded 5%. A statistical classification framework was developed to diagnose cytomegalovirus status using the catalog of TCR beta chain sequences. V and J gene assignment, in a later analysis, came from comparing TCR nucleotide sequences with IMGT/GENE-DB human TR gene sequences. In a later analysis, CDR3 sequences and most-parsimonious VDJ recombination scenarios were assigned using the TCRdist pipeline. A later analysis defined each TCR beta chain by its CDR3 amino acid sequence plus V-gene family, and excluded reads lacking a unique V-gene family. To address suspected cross-contamination and a sequencing artifact, a later analysis removed several hundred highly shared, low-generation-probability nucleotide sequences. For each public chain, a later analysis derived a clonal expansion index from normalized ranks of inferred template counts within each repertoire. Generation probabilities in a later analysis came from a VDJ recombination model fitted to out-of-frame rearrangements, and those results were checked against IGoR. A later analysis scored TCR-TCR, TCR-HLA and TCR-CMV co-occurrence with hypergeometric tests, applying a repertoire-size bias correction to TCR pairs. In a later analysis, false discovery rates were estimated by permuting HLA or CMV assignments 20 times. In a later analysis, co-occurring TCRs were grouped with DBSCAN, and TCRdist sequence similarity was added when clustering was performed within HLA-allele-positive subsets. Repertoires with fewer than 30,000 or more than 120,000 public chains were left out of co-occurrence clustering, as were five repertoires with anomalous nucleotide sharing. TCRdb retrieved this table from immuneACCESS and kept in-frame rearrangements only. Not all clones are present; in checked studies, unresolved V genes account for under half, and no reason is known for the remainder. That table supplies the V and J calls and clone size; D and trimming were determined from the DNA. The sample table lists under 300,000 clones, under 80% of them with a count of one. The ten biggest clones cover over 2% of the sample.

The source of this sequence is a female donor in good health and CMV-seronegative. Rearrangement joined TRBV19 to TRBJ2-5; D gene: possibly TRBD2, on 5 matching bases. Sequencing was performed on PBMCs. The sequenced DNA: TGTGCCAGTAGTCCTGGACTGATTTTGCAAGAGACCCAGTACTTC. Translated, it reads CASSPGLILQETQYF.